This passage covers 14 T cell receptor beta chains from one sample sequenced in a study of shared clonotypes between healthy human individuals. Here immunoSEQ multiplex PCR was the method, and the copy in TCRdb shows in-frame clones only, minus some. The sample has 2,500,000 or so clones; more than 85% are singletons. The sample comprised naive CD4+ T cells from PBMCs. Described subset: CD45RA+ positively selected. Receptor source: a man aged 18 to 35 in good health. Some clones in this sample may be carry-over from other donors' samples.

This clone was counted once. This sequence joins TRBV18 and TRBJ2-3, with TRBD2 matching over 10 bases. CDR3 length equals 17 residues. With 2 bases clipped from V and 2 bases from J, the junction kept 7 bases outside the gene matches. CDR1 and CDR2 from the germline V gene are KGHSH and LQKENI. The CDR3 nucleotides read TGTGCCAGCTCACCAAGGACGCTAGCGGGAGCCACAGATACGCAGTATTTT. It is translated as CASSPRTLAGATDTQYF.

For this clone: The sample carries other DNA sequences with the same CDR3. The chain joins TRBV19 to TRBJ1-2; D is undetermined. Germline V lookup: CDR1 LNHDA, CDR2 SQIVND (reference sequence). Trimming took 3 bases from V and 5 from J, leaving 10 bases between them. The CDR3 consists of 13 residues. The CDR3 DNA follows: TGTGCCAGTAGTATCGGTCGGAGGTATGGCTACACCTTC. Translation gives CASSIGRRYGYTF.

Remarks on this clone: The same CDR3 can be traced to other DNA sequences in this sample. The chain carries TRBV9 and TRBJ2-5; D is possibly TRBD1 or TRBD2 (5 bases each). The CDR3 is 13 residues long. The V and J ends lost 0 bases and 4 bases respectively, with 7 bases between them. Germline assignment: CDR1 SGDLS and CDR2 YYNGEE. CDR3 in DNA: TGTGCCAGCAGCGTAGCTGGGGGAGAGACCCAGTACTTC. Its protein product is CASSVAGGETQYF.

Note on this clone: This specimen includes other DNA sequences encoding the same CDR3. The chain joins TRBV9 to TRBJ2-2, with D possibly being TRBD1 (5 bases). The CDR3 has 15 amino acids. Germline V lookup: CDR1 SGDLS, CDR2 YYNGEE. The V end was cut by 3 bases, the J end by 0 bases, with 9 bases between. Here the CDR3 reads CASSGTGTNTGELFF. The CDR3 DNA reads TGTGCCAGCAGCGGAACAGGTACGAACACCGGGGAGCTGTTTTTT.

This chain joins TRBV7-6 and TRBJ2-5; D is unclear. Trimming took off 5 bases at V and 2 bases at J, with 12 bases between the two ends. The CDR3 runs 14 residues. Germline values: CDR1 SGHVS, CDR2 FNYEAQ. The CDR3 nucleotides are TGTGCCAGCAGCGCGCCGGGTTGGCAAGAGACCCAGTACTTC. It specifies CASSAPGWQETQYF.

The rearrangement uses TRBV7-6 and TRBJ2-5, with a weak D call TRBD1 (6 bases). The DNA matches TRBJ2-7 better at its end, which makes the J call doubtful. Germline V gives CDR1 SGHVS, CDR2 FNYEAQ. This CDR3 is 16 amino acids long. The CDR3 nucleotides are TGTGCCAGCAGCCCTACCCGGACAGAAGACTCCTACGAGCAGTACTTC. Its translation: CASSPTRTEDSYEQYF.

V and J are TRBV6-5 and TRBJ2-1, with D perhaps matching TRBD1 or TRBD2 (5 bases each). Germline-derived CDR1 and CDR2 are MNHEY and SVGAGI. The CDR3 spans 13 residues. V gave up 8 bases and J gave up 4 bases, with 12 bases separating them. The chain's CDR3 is CASRPGTYNEQFF. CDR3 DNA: TGTGCCAGCCGACCCGGGACGTACAATGAGCAGTTCTTC.

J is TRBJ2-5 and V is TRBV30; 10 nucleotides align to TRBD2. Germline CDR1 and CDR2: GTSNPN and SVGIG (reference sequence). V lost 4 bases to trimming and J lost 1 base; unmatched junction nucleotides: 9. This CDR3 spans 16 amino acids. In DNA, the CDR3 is TGTGCCTGGAACAGACTAGCGGGCAACCTCCAAGAGACCCAGTACTTC. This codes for CAWNRLAGNLQETQYF.

The CDR3 spells CASSLKVAGDNEQFF. CDR3 DNA: TGCGCCAGCAGCTTAAAGGTAGCGGGGGACAATGAGCAGTTCTTC. This rearrangement joins TRBV5-1 to TRBJ2-1; 9 bases match TRBD2. Germline V gives CDR1 SGHRS, CDR2 YFSETQ. V trimming: 2 bases; J trimming: 5 bases; junction bases outside the gene matches: 5. The CDR3 totals 15 residues.

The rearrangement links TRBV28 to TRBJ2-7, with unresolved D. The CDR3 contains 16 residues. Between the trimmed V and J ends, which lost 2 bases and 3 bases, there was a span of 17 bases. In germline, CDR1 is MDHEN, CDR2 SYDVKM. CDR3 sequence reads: CASSLGGPNIHYEQYF. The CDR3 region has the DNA TGTGCCAGCAGTTTAGGTGGACCTAACATCCACTACGAGCAGTACTTC.

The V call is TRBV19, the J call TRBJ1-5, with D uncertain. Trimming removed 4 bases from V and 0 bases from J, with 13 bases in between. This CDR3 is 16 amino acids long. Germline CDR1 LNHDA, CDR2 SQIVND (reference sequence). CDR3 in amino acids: CASSNRAWDSNQPQHF. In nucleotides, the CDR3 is TGTGCCAGTAGTAATCGGGCATGGGATAGCAATCAGCCCCAGCATTTT.

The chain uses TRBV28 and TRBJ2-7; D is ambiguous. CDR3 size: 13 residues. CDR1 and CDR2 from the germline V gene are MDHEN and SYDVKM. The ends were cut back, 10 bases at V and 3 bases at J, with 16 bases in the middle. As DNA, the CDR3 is TGTGCCATCTTTAATTATTCTAACTACGAGCAGTACTTC. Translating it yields CAIFNYSNYEQYF.

CDR3 amino acids: CSAWTGNSEQYF. CDR3 in DNA: TGCAGCGCCTGGACAGGAAATTCCGAGCAGTACTTC. The chain joins TRBV29-1 to TRBJ2-7; 7 bases map to TRBD1. The CDR3 covers 12 residues. The junction had 9 bases not matched to a gene; V was cut back by 7 bases and J by 6 bases. Germline V gene data show CDR1 as SQVTM and CDR2 as ANQGSEA.

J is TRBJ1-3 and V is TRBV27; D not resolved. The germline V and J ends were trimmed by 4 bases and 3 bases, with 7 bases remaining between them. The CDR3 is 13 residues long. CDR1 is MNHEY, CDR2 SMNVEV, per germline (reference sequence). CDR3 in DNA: TGTGCCAGCAGTTCTTTCAATGGAAACACCATATATTTT. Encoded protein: CASSSFNGNTIYF.